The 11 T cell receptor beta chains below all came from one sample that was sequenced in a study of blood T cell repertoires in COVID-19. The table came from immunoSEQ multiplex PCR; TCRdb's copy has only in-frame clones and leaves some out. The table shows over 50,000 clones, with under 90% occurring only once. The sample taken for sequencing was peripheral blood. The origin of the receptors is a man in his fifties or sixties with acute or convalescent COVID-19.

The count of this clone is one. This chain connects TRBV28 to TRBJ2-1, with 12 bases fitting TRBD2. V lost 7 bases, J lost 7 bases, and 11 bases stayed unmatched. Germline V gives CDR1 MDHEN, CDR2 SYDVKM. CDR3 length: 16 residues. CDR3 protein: CASTLPTSGRRNEQFF. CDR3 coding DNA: TGTGCCAGCACTCTCCCGACTAGCGGGAGAAGGAATGAGCAGTTCTTC.

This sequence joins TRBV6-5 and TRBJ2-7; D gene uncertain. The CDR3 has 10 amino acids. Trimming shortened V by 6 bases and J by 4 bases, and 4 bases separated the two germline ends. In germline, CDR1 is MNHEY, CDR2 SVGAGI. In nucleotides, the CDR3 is TGTGCCAGCAGCCTTTACGAGCAGTACTTC. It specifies CASSLYEQYF.

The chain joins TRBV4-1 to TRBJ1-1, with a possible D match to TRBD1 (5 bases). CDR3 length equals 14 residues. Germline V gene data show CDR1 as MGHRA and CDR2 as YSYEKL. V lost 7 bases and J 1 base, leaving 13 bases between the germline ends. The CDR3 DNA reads TGCGCCAGCACCATAAGGGGAACGAACACTGAAGCTTTCTTT. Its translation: CASTIRGTNTEAFF.

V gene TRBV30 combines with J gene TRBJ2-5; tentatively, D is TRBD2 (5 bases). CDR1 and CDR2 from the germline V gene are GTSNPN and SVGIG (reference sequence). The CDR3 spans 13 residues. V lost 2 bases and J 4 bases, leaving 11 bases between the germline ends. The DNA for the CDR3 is TGTGCCTGGAGTAGGGATGGGAGAGAGACCCAGTACTTC. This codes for CAWSRDGRETQYF.

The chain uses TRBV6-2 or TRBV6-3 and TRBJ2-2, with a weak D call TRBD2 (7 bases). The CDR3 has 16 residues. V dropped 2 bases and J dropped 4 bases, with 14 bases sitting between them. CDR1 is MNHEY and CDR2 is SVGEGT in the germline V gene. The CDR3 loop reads CASSYRGGQGTGELFF. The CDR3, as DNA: TGTGCCAGCAGTTACAGGGGGGGCCAGGGCACCGGGGAGCTGTTTTTT.

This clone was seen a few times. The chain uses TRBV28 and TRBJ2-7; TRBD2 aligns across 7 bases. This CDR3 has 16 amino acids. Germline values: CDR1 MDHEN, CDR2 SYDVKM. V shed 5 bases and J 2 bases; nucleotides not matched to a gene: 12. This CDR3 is CASSPPGGPGAYEQYF. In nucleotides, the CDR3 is TGTGCCAGCAGTCCCCCGGGAGGTCCTGGGGCCTACGAGCAGTACTTC.

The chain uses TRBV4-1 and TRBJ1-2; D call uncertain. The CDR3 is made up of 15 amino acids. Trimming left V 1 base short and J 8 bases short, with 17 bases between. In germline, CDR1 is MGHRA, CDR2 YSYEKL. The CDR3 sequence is CASSQGLGPARGYTF. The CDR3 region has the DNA TGCGCCAGCAGCCAAGGTTTGGGCCCAGCAAGGGGCTACACCTTC.

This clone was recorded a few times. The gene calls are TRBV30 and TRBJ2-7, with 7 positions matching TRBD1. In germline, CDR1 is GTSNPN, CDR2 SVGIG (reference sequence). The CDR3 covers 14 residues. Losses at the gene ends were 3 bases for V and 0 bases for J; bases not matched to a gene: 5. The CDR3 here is CAWRGDSLSYEQYF. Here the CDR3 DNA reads TGTGCCTGGAGGGGGGACAGCCTCTCCTACGAGCAGTACTTC. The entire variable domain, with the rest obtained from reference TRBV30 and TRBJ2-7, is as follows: SQTIHQWPATLVQPVGSPLSLECTVEGTSNPNLYWYRQAAGRGLQLLFYSVGIGQISSEVPQNLSASRPQDRQFILSSKKLLLSDSGFYLCAWRGDSLSYEQYFGPGTRLTVT.

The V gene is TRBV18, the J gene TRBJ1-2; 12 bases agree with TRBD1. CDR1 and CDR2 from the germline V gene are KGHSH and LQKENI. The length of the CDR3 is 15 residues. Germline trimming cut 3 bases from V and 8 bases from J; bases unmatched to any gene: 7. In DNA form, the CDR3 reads TGTGCCAGCTCACCGAGGGACAGGGGGCTCTTGGGCTACACCTTC. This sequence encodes CASSPRDRGLLGYTF.

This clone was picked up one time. CDR3 in amino acids: CASSMDISNQPQHF. The CDR3 DNA follows: TGTGCCAGCAGCATGGACATTAGCAATCAGCCCCAGCATTTT. The V call is TRBV9, the J call TRBJ1-5; TRBD1 might be the D (5 bases). From germline, CDR1 is SGDLS and CDR2 YYNGEE. The CDR3 length is 14 residues. Trimming removed 4 bases at V and 0 bases at J, with 8 bases between.

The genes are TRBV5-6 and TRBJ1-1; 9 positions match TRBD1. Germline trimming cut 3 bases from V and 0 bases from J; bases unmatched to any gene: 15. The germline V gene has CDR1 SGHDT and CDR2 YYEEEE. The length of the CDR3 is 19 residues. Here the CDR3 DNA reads TGTGCCAGCAGCTACCTCACTGGGACAGGGAAGCGGGTGAACACTGAAGCTTTCTTT. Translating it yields CASSYLTGTGKRVNTEAFF.